A selection of T cell receptor beta chains follows, all from one sample in a study of T cell changes during pregnancy in multiple sclerosis. Measured with immunoSEQ multiplex PCR; TCRdb has only the in-frame clones, and not every one. Altogether tens of thousands of clones are present, just under 95% being singletons, with the ten largest covering 3% to 4.5%. This specimen was CD8+ T cells from peripheral blood mononuclear cells, taken after pregnancy. These receptors all come from a female donor with multiple sclerosis, enrolled in a pregnancy study. Each CDR3 is given with its conserved first and last residue. A D gene is named only where the DNA matches it firmly.

D	V	J	CDR3
TRBD2	TRBV28	TRBJ2-5	CASSSWTSGNWETQYF
TRBD1	TRBV19	TRBJ1-1	CASSIYLTGVSDTEAFF
-	TRBV29-1	TRBJ2-7	CSVLSVLDYEQYF
-	TRBV12-5	TRBJ2-3	CASGLPLQTVGDTQYF
-	TRBV9	TRBJ2-7	CASSVEGGGEQYF
-	TRBV4-1	TRBJ1-5	CASSLEVGRHNQPQHF
-	TRBV5-1	TRBJ1-1	CATKRVVDTEAFF
TRBD1	TRBV9	TRBJ1-2	CASSGQGAGYGYTF
TRBD1	TRBV4-2	TRBJ2-5	CASSQGDSFQETQYF
-	TRBV27	TRBJ2-7	CASSFGMGLHYEQYF
-	TRBV13	TRBJ2-7	CASSSHSSYEQYF
-	TRBV7-2	TRBJ2-1	CASSLAIGPRPGEQFF
-	TRBV2	TRBJ2-7	CASILRDGAYEQYF
-	TRBV5-5	TRBJ1-2	CASSLGRGTLNYGYTF
-	TRBV20-1	TRBJ2-7	CSAGGEQYF
-	TRBV10-3	TRBJ1-5	CAISDRTELSNQPQHF
TRBD2	TRBV2	TRBJ2-3	CASSVGLEWDTQYF
-	TRBV4-3	TRBJ1-6	CASSQDEEADSPLHF
TRBD1	TRBV7-9	TRBJ2-7	CASSSRDRFYEQYF
TRBD1	TRBV19	TRBJ2-3	CASSIGGQGTFSTQYF
-	TRBV6-4	TRBJ1-2	CASSAPGGDGYTF
-	TRBV7-9	TRBJ1-4	CASSLIEPNEKLFF
-	TRBV4-2	TRBJ2-1	CASSPPSLANEQFF
TRBD1	TRBV27	TRBJ2-2	CASSERQGGAGELFF
-	TRBV27	TRBJ2-1	CASSLGLASYNEQFF
TRBD1	TRBV2	TRBJ2-7	CASRRTGFYEQYF
-	TRBV4-3	TRBJ1-2	CASSQDRGGGGYTF
TRBD1	TRBV18	TRBJ1-1	CASSPPDRGPGTEAFF
-	TRBV7-3	TRBJ1-2	CASSHTVGYGYTF
-	TRBV6-6	TRBJ2-1	CASSYGLYNEQFF
-	TRBV29-1	TRBJ2-7	CSVVQGPRYEQYF
-	TRBV27	TRBJ2-2	CASSSKLVRLSGTGELFF
-	TRBV9	TRBJ1-2	CASSVADFAGYTF
-	TRBV27	TRBJ2-7	CASSPRAGEQYF
-	TRBV15	TRBJ2-1	CATTIRGDSEQFF
-	TRBV4-2	TRBJ2-2	CASSPGQNTGELFF
TRBD1	TRBV7-3	TRBJ2-7	CASSSGQGASEQYF
-	TRBV19	TRBJ1-2	CASSLGGYGYTF
-	TRBV7-3	TRBJ1-1	CASSSTRGANTEAFF
-	TRBV29-1	TRBJ2-2	CSVSTGNTGELFF
-	TRBV5-1	TRBJ2-2	CASSLRQGRAGELFF
-	TRBV6-6	TRBJ2-7	CASSPSYGSEQYF
-	TRBV5-1	TRBJ2-2	CASSFLWTANTGELFF
-	TRBV14	TRBJ2-1	CASSLYSWEQFF
-	TRBV15	TRBJ1-5	CATSILATTQVDNQPQHF
-	TRBV7-9	TRBJ1-2	CASSSGVPSNYGYTF
-	TRBV30	TRBJ2-1	CAWSVLRGNEQFF
-	TRBV7-3	TRBJ1-2	CASSSRLDRNEAIAF
TRBD1	TRBV15	TRBJ1-3	CATSRDLGTGEKGNTIYF
-	TRBV2	TRBJ1-3	CASSAEAPAFSGNTIYF
-	TRBV27	TRBJ2-7	CASSPNEGIYEQYF
TRBD1	TRBV7-6	TRBJ1-2	CASSLNDREGYTF